This entry lists 20 T cell receptor beta chains sequenced from one sample in a study of identical twins. TCRdb itself ran the 5' RACE reads through MiXCR, one entry per CDR3 protein. The sample lists 650,000 to 800,000 distinct CDR3 sequences, 8.5% to 9% occurring once. This sample was also put to use in a study of yellow fever vaccine responses in identical twins.

Sequences were obtained from PBMCs. The receptors stem from a woman aged 18-35 years in good health.

Many counts were recorded for this clonotype. The chain employs TRBV24-1 and TRBJ2-1; 8 bases line up with TRBD2. Germline loops: CDR1 KGHDR, CDR2 SFDVKD. The CDR3 length is 18 residues. V lost 5 bases and J lost 2; bases outside the gene matches: 13. CDR3 nucleotides: TGTGCCACCAGTGTGCGGGGCTTGGGTAGCGGGACCTACAATGAGCAGTTCTTC. Its translation is CATSVRGLGSGTYNEQFF.

This clonotype was seen a few times. V and J are TRBV4-2 and TRBJ2-1; possibly TRBD1 or TRBD2 for D (5 bases each). Germline CDR1 is LGHNA and CDR2 is YNFKEQ. Trimming removed 2 bases from V and 0 bases from J, with 23 bases in between. The CDR3 contains 20 residues. The CDR3 sequence: CASSQKGLGGDKSSYNEQFF. The DNA of the CDR3 is TGTGCCAGCAGCCAAAAGGGCCTTGGGGGAGACAAAAGCTCCTACAATGAGCAGTTCTTC.

J is TRBJ2-1 and V is TRBV5-1; TRBD2 matches 8 bases. V dropped 0 bases and J dropped 3; count of bases not matched to a gene: 5. There are 16 residues in the CDR3. Germline V gene lookup returns CDR1 SGHRS and CDR2 YFSETQ. The CDR3 bases are TGCGCCAGCAGCTTGGAACTAGCGGACAACTACAATGAGCAGTTCTTC. Its protein is CASSLELADNYNEQFF.

CDR3 sequence (DNA): TGTGCCAGCAGTGGGGGACTAGCGGGAGAACCCTACGAGCAGTACTTC. It translates to CASSGGLAGEPYEQYF. This chain uses TRBV7-9 with TRBJ2-7; 14 bases fit TRBD2. CDR1 and CDR2 from the germline V gene are SEHNR and FQNEAQ (reference sequence). The CDR3 is 16 amino acids. The V and J ends lost 6 bases and 2 bases, in that order; junction bases with no gene match: 6.

This chain uses TRBV2 with TRBJ2-6, with a possible D match to TRBD1 (7 bases). V shed 8 bases and J shed 4 bases, with 15 bases lying between them. The CDR3 loop spans 15 amino acids. Germline assignment: CDR1 SNHLY and CDR2 FYNNEI. CDR3 sequence: CASRQGGLGANVLTF. In nucleotides, the CDR3 is TGTGCCAGCCGGCAGGGGGGATTAGGGGCCAACGTCCTGACTTTC.

This clonotype was picked up many times. The chain joins TRBV3-1 to TRBJ2-7; TRBD2 agrees at 7 bases. The germline V gene has CDR1 LGHDT and CDR2 YNNKEL (reference sequence). V lost 8 bases to trimming and J lost 0 bases; unmatched junction nucleotides: 7. The CDR3 loop spans 14 amino acids. This chain's CDR3 is CASREEGSSYEQYF. The CDR3 DNA reads TGTGCCAGCCGGGAGGAGGGTAGCTCCTACGAGCAGTACTTC.

The V call is TRBV20-1, the J call TRBJ2-1, with TRBD2 matching over 8 bases. This CDR3 has 14 residues. V trimming: 4 bases; J trimming: 10 bases; junction bases outside the gene matches: 12. Germline-derived CDR1 and CDR2 are DFQATT and SNEGSKA (reference sequence). CDR3 protein: CSAIGSGGPWEQFF. The DNA of the CDR3 is TGCAGTGCTATCGGGTCGGGGGGGCCATGGGAGCAGTTCTTC.

This clonotype appeared a few times. The DNA for the CDR3 is TGTGCCACCAGCAGCCCCCTGGTCGACGGATCCTACGAGCAGTACTTC. The encoded protein is CATSSPLVDGSYEQYF. The chain is built from TRBV15 and TRBJ2-7; D gene uncertain. The CDR3 has 16 amino acids. Per the germline V gene, CDR1 is LNHNV and CDR2 is YYDKDF (reference sequence). V lost 3 bases to trimming and J lost 1 base, with 16 bases between them.

This clonotype has a handful of counts. This sequence joins TRBV10-3 and TRBJ1-5; D is perhaps TRBD1 (5 bases). CDR3 length: 15 amino acids. V was pared by 2 bases and J by 1 base, with 9 bases between. CDR1 and CDR2 from the germline V gene are ENHRY and SYGVKD. Here the CDR3 reads CAISEGGSSNQPQHF. CDR3 DNA sequence: TGTGCCATCAGTGAGGGGGGGTCGAGCAATCAGCCCCAGCATTTT.

This clonotype was observed a handful of times. J is TRBJ2-1 and V is TRBV7-9; D possibly matches TRBD1 or TRBD2 (7 bases each). The CDR3 length is 17 residues. V gave up 6 bases and J gave up 7 bases, with 25 bases separating them. Germline V lookup: CDR1 SEHNR, CDR2 FQNEAQ (reference sequence). CDR3 loop: CASSPGGGKGIRNEQFF. The CDR3 nucleotides read TGTGCCAGCAGTCCAGGGGGAGGGAAGGGCATACGGAATGAGCAGTTCTTC.

The chain is built from TRBV2 and TRBJ2-5; weak D call: TRBD1 (6 bases). Trimming took off 1 base at V and 6 bases at J, with 12 bases between the two ends. CDR1 is SNHLY, CDR2 FYNNEI, per germline. There are 14 residues in the CDR3. The CDR3: CASSEGQGPKTQYF. As DNA, the CDR3 is TGTGCCAGCAGTGAAGGGCAGGGGCCTAAGACCCAGTACTTC. Variable domain in full (rest from reference TRBV2 and TRBJ2-5): EPEVTQTPSHQVTQMGQEVILRCVPISNHLYFYWYRQILGQKVEFLVSFYNNEISEKSEIFDDQFSVERPDGSNFTLKIRSTKLEDSAMYFCASSEGQGPKTQYFGPGTRLLVL.

The V call is TRBV14, the J call TRBJ2-2; 7 bases agree with TRBD1. Losses at the gene ends were 2 bases for V and 1 base for J; bases not matched to a gene: 1. There are 15 residues in the CDR3. Germline CDR1 SGHDN, CDR2 FVKESK. CDR3 sequence: CASSQWTGNTGELFF. In DNA, the CDR3 is TGTGCCAGCAGCCAATGGACAGGGAACACCGGGGAGCTGTTTTTT.

The chain uses TRBV20-1 and TRBJ2-3; D is tentatively TRBD1 or TRBD2 (5 bases each). This CDR3 has 12 residues. Germline V lookup: CDR1 DFQATT, CDR2 SNEGSKA (reference sequence). V lost 7 bases and J lost 3, with 11 bases in between. Here the CDR3 reads CSGRGRTDTQYF. The CDR3 DNA sequence: TGCAGTGGTAGGGGACGGACAGATACGCAGTATTTT.

This clonotype was detected ten times or more. J is TRBJ2-2 and V is TRBV29-1, with 8 bases identical to TRBD2. V lost 4 bases, J lost 3 bases, and 4 bases stayed unmatched. From germline, CDR1 is SQVTM and CDR2 ANQGSEA. CDR3 size: 14 residues. The CDR3 protein is CSVASGSDTGELFF. The CDR3 bases are TGCAGCGTTGCGAGCGGGAGTGACACCGGGGAGCTGTTTTTT.

This clonotype has a single count. The rearrangement links TRBV7-3 to TRBJ2-1; 7 nucleotides agree with TRBD1. The V segment lost 5 bases and the J segment 5 bases; nucleotides outside the gene matches: 9. The CDR3 is made up of 15 amino acids. Germline V CDR1 and CDR2: SGHTA, FQGTGA. The CDR3 is CASSPMTGLHNEQFF. CDR3 bases: TGTGCCAGCAGCCCCATGACAGGGCTCCACAATGAGCAGTTCTTC.

This clonotype appeared many times. The germline gene is not matched at one end of the junction; a read error may be the cause. This sequence joins TRBV12-3 or TRBV12-4 and TRBJ2-1, with 9 bases lining up with TRBD2. The CDR3 totals 15 residues. CDR3 region: CASSLSAGGGNEQFF. CDR3 bases: TGCGCCAGCAGCTTATCAGCGGGAGGAGGCAATGAGCAGTTCTTC.

This clonotype was picked up many times. The J gene is TRBJ2-5, the V gene TRBV6-5; a weak D match, TRBD1 (6 bases). From germline, CDR1 is MNHEY and CDR2 SVGAGI. The CDR3 length is 14 residues. V was cut by 1 base and J by 2 bases, with 8 bases left in between. The CDR3 protein is CASSYWDTQETQYF. The CDR3 DNA reads as TGTGCCAGCAGTTACTGGGACACTCAAGAGACCCAGTACTTC.

The chain employs TRBV6-1 and TRBJ2-1; 10 bases match TRBD2. With 7 bases clipped from V and 3 bases from J, the junction kept 15 bases outside the gene matches. The CDR3 spans 18 residues. Germline V gene data show CDR1 as MNHNS and CDR2 as SASEGT. CDR3 residues: CASIGLGLAGVVYNEQFF. Here the CDR3 DNA reads TGTGCCAGCATTGGATTGGGGCTAGCGGGAGTCGTCTACAATGAGCAGTTCTTC.

At least ten counts were recorded for this clonotype. The chain carries TRBV7-6 and TRBJ2-1, with D uncertain. Germline V gives CDR1 SGHVS, CDR2 FNYEAQ. The CDR3 has 14 residues. Deletions cut 1 base from V and 3 bases from J, with 7 bases between. The CDR3: CASSLVLNYNEQFF. The DNA of the CDR3 is TGTGCCAGCAGCTTAGTCCTAAACTACAATGAGCAGTTCTTC.

This clonotype was counted only a few times. The chain links TRBV11-2 to TRBJ2-3; tentatively, D is TRBD1 or TRBD2 (5 bases each). Germline V gene data show CDR1 as SGHAT and CDR2 as FQNNGV. V was pared by 5 bases and J by 3 bases, with 15 bases between. This CDR3 comprises 15 residues. CDR3 sequence reads: CASSLTGTLTDTQYF. The CDR3 DNA follows: TGTGCCAGCAGCCTTACCGGGACCTTGACAGATACGCAGTATTTT.